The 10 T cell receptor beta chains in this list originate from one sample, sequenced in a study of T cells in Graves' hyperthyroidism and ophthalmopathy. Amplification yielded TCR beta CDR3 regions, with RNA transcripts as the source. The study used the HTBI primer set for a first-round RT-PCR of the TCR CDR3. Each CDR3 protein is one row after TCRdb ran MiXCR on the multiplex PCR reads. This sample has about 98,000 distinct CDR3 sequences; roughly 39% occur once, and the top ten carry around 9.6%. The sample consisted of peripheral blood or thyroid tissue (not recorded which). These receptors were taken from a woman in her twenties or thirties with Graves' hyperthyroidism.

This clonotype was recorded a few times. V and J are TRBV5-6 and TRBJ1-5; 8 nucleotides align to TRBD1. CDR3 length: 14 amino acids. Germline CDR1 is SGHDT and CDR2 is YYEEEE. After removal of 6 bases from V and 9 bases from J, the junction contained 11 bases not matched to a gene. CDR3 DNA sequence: TGTGCCAGCACCCCTGGACAGGGTGTGTGGCCCCAGCATTTT. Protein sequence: CASTPGQGVWPQHF.

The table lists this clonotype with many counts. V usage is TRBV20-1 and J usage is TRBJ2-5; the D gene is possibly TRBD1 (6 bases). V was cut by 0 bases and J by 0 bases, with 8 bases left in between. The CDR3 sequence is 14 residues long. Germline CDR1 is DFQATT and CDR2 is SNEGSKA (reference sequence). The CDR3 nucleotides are TGCAGTGCTAGAGACACAGGGAACCAAGAGACCCAGTACTTC. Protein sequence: CSARDTGNQETQYF.

In DNA, the CDR3 is TGCAGTGCGTCACAGGGCAGATCTTACGAGCAGTACTTC. Its translation: CSASQGRSYEQYF. This sequence joins TRBV20-1 and TRBJ2-7, with D maybe TRBD1 (6 bases). The CDR3 length is 13 residues. Germline V gene data show CDR1 as DFQATT and CDR2 as SNEGSKA (reference sequence). Trimming removed 6 bases from V and 4 bases from J, with 16 bases in between.

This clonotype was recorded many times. Written as DNA, the CDR3 is TGTGCCAGCAGGTCCAGGGGCACCGGGGAGCTGTTTTTT. Amino acids: CASRSRGTGELFF. The rearrangement uses TRBV6-1 and TRBJ2-2, with D perhaps matching TRBD1 (6 bases). The germline CDR1 and CDR2 sequences are MNHNS and SASEGT. V was trimmed by 6 bases and J by 4 bases, leaving 9 bases between them. This CDR3 region has 13 residues.

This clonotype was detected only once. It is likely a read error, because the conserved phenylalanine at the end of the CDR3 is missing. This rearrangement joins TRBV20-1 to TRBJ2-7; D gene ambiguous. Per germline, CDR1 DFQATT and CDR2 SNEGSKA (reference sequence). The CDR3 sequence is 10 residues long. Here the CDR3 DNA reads TGCGGTGCATCAGACCGGGAGCAGTACCTC. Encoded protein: CGASDREQYL.

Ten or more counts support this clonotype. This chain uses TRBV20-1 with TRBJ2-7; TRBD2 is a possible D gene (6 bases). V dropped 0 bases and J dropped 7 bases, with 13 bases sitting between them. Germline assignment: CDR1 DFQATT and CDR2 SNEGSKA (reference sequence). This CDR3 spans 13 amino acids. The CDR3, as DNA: TGCAGTGCTAGAGAACCGGGAGTTAATGAGCAGTACTTC. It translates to CSAREPGVNEQYF.

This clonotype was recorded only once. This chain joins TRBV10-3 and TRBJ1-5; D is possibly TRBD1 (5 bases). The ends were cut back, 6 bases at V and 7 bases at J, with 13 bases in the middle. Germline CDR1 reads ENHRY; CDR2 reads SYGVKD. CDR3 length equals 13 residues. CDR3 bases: TGTGCCATCAGGGGGACCCAGGGACAGCCCCAGCATTTT. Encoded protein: CAIRGTQGQPQHF.

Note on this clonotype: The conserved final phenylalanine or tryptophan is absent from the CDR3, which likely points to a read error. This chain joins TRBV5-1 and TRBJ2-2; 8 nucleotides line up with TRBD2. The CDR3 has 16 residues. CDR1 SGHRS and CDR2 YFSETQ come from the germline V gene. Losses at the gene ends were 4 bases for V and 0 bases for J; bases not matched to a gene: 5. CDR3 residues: CASSMTAGANTGELFL. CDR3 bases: TGCGCCAGCAGCATGACAGCGGGGGCGAACACCGGGGAGCTGTTTCTT.

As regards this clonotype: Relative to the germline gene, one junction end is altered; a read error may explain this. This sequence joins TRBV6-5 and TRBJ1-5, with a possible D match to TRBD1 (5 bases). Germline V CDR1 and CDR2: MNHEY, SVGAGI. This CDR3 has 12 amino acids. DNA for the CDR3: TGTGCCAGCAGTGACAGTAATCGGCCCCAGCATTTT. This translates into CASSDSNRPQHF.

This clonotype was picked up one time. CDR3 amino acids: CASRGGAGGYTF. CDR3 bases: TGTGCCAGCAGGGGGGGCGCAGGCGGCTACACCTTC. The chain employs TRBV2 and TRBJ1-2; D might be TRBD1 (6 bases). CDR1 and CDR2 (germline): SNHLY, FYNNEI. This CDR3 contains 12 residues. Trimming shortened V by 6 bases and J by 8 bases, and 13 bases separated the two germline ends.